The rows below give T cell receptor beta chains drawn from one sample of a study of tumor-infiltrating lymphocytes in primary liver carcinoma. In TCRdb, the multiplex PCR reads were re-called with MiXCR into one record per CDR3 protein. The table shows 310,000 or so distinct CDR3 sequences, with 65% occurring only once. Sequencing used peripheral blood. The receptors stem from a man in his forties or fifties with primary liver carcinoma and hepatitis B virus infection. The CDR3 runs from the conserved cysteine through the conserved F or W. The D gene is left open where the match is weak. Clone size is stated in some rows and not others, as once, few, many or a class when expanded.

D gene: TRBD2; V gene: TRBV10-3; clone size: NA; J gene: TRBJ2-2; CDR3 protein: CAISDQAGAPGELFF; CDR3 DNA: TGTGCCATCAGTGATCAAGCGGGAGCTCCCGGGGAGCTGTTTTTT
D gene: NA; V gene: TRBV11-1; clone size: NA; J gene: TRBJ1-2; CDR3 protein: CAGSLAAEAIYGYTF; CDR3 DNA: TGTGCCGGCAGCTTGGCGGCAGAGGCGATCTATGGCTACACCTTC
D gene: NA; V gene: TRBV30; clone size: NA; J gene: TRBJ2-2; CDR3 protein: CAWASPGVSTGELFF; CDR3 DNA: TGTGCCTGGGCCAGTCCCGGGGTTAGCACCGGGGAGCTTTTTTTT
D gene: NA; V gene: TRBV9; clone size: NA; J gene: TRBJ1-5; CDR3 protein: CASSSTVDNQPQHF; CDR3 DNA: TGTGCCAGCAGCTCTACCGTGGACAATCAGCCCCAGCATTTT
D gene: NA; V gene: TRBV4-1; clone size: many; J gene: TRBJ1-5; CDR3 protein: CASSQEPGGGPDQPQHF; CDR3 DNA: TGCGCCAGCAGCCAAGAGCCCGGTGGGGGGCCAGATCAGCCCCAGCATTTT
D gene: NA; V gene: TRBV11-2; clone size: NA; J gene: TRBJ2-3; CDR3 protein: CASSLLAGGADTQYF; CDR3 DNA: TGTGCCAGTAGCCTTTTGGCAGGAGGTGCAGATACGCAGTATTTT
D gene: TRBD2; V gene: TRBV28; clone size: many; J gene: TRBJ2-2; CDR3 protein: CASSTGTSGKVFGGELFF; CDR3 DNA: TGTGCCAGCAGTACCGGGACTAGCGGGAAAGTTTTCGGCGGGGAGCTGTTTTTT
D gene: TRBD1; V gene: TRBV11-2; clone size: NA; J gene: TRBJ2-1; CDR3 protein: CASSSPGTERNEQFF; CDR3 DNA: TGTGCCAGCAGCTCCCCCGGGACAGAACGCAATGAGCAGTTCTTC
D gene: TRBD2; V gene: TRBV5-1; clone size: few; J gene: TRBJ2-5; CDR3 protein: CASSLGGGLARNQETQYF; CDR3 DNA: TGCGCCAGCAGCTTGGGGGGGGGACTAGCGAGAAATCAAGAGACCCAGTACTTC
D gene: NA; V gene: TRBV6-5; clone size: few; J gene: TRBJ2-1; CDR3 protein: CASSYDSSYNEQFF; CDR3 DNA: TGTGCCAGCAGTTATGATTCATCCTACAATGAGCAGTTCTTC
D gene: NA; V gene: TRBV6-5; clone size: NA; J gene: TRBJ1-2; CDR3 protein: CASSTHGNYGYTF; CDR3 DNA: TGTGCCAGCAGCACACATGGAAACTATGGCTACACCTTC
D gene: NA; V gene: TRBV11-2; clone size: NA; J gene: TRBJ2-5; CDR3 protein: CPSSGCSQETQYF; CDR3 DNA: TGTCCCAGCAGCGGGTGCAGCCAAGAGACCCAGTACTTC
D gene: TRBD2; V gene: TRBV29-1; clone size: many; J gene: TRBJ2-7; CDR3 protein: CSARAGGDEQYF; CDR3 DNA: TGCAGCGCCCGGGCGGGAGGCGACGAGCAGTACTTC
D gene: TRBD1; V gene: TRBV11-2; clone size: few; J gene: TRBJ2-5; CDR3 protein: CASSRQGAETQYF; CDR3 DNA: TGTGCCAGCAGCCGGCAGGGGGCTGAGACCCAGTACTTC
D gene: TRBD1; V gene: TRBV4-1; clone size: NA; J gene: TRBJ2-4; CDR3 protein: CASCQSQGAEAKNIQYF; CDR3 DNA: TGCGCCAGCTGCCAATCACAGGGGGCAGAGGCCAAAAACATTCAGTACTTC
D gene: NA; V gene: TRBV4-3; clone size: many; J gene: TRBJ2-5; CDR3 protein: CASSQVMGRETQYF; CDR3 DNA: TGCGCCAGCAGCCAAGTGATGGGGAGAGAGACCCAGTACTTC
D gene: NA; V gene: TRBV6-6; clone size: few; J gene: TRBJ2-2; CDR3 protein: CASTRLGRTGELFF; CDR3 DNA: TGTGCCAGCACCCGTCTAGGGCGCACCGGGGAGCTGTTTTTT
D gene: TRBD2; V gene: TRBV7-9; clone size: few; J gene: TRBJ2-2; CDR3 protein: CASSSNSGRAVGELFF; CDR3 DNA: TGTGCCAGCAGCTCTAACAGCGGGAGGGCCGTTGGGGAGCTGTTTTTT
D gene: NA; V gene: TRBV14; clone size: few; J gene: TRBJ2-1; CDR3 protein: CASSHRTGRNGEQFF; CDR3 DNA: TGTGCCAGCAGCCATCGAACAGGTAGAAACGGTGAGCAGTTCTTC
D gene: NA; V gene: TRBV4-2; clone size: NA; J gene: TRBJ1-6; CDR3 protein: CASIQVGSTDSPLHF; CDR3 DNA: TGTGCCAGCATCCAAGTTGGTTCCACGGATTCACCCCTCCACTTT
D gene: NA; V gene: TRBV28; clone size: NA; J gene: TRBJ2-3; CDR3 protein: CASSSSVGEPDTQYF; CDR3 DNA: NA
D gene: TRBD1; V gene: TRBV6-1; clone size: NA; J gene: TRBJ2-7; CDR3 protein: CTSKAGQGITKEYF; CDR3 DNA: TGTACCAGCAAAGCGGGACAGGGAATAACAAAGGAGTACTTC
D gene: NA; V gene: TRBV11-2; clone size: NA; J gene: TRBJ1-1; CDR3 protein: CASSSEMNAEAFF; CDR3 DNA: TGTGCCAGCAGCTCAGAAATGAACGCTGAAGCCTTCTTT
D gene: NA; V gene: TRBV20-1; clone size: NA; J gene: TRBJ2-3; CDR3 protein: CSARGESTDTQYF; CDR3 DNA: TGCAGTGCTAGGGGGGAATCCACAGATACGCAGTATTTT
D gene: NA; V gene: TRBV6-5; clone size: many; J gene: TRBJ2-3; CDR3 protein: CASSYSVTRRPETDTQYF; CDR3 DNA: TGTGCCAGCAGTTACTCGGTGACTCGACGCCCCGAGACAGATACGCAGTATTTT
D gene: NA; V gene: TRBV6-5; clone size: few; J gene: TRBJ2-7; CDR3 protein: CASSTFRDNSYEQYF; CDR3 DNA: TGTGCCAGCAGCACCTTCCGGGACAACTCCTACGAGCAGTACTTC